The subject of this entry is one T cell receptor (beta chain). The antigen is unknown. This record comes from a study of T cells in localized non-small cell lung cancer. Study results and limitations: Appearance in adjacent lung was seen for a median about 58 of the top 100 tumor clones.

Only in-frame clones appear in the TCRdb table, and some are missing; sequencing was by immunoSEQ multiplex PCR. The sample lists roughly 3,000 clones, roughly 24% occurring once. This CDR3 comprises 14 residues. Germline V gene lookup returns CDR1 SGHRS and CDR2 YFSETQ. The ends were cut back, 1 base at V and 8 bases at J, with 15 bases in the middle. The input for sequencing was lung tumor tissue, taken before any cancer treatment. The receptor was isolated from a man aged 35 to 69 with stage I lung adenocarcinoma. The chain uses TRBV5-1 and TRBJ1-1; D remains unclear. Here the CDR3 DNA reads TGCGCCAGCAGCTTGCGGAGGGATTCGCCCGAAGCTTTCTTT. Its translation: CASSLRRDSPEAFF.